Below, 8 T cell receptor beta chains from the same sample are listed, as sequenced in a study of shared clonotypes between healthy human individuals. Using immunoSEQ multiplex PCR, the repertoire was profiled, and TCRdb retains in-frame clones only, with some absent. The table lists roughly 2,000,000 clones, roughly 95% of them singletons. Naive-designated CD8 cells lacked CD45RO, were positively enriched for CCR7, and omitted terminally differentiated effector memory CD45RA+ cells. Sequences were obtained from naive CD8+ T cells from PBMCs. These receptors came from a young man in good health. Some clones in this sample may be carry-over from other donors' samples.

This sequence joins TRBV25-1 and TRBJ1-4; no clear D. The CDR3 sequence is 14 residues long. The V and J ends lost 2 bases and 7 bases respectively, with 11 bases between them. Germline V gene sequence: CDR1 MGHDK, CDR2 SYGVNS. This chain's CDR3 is CASSERSNFEKLFF. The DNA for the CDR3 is TGTGCCAGCAGTGAAAGGAGTAACTTTGAAAAACTGTTTTTT.

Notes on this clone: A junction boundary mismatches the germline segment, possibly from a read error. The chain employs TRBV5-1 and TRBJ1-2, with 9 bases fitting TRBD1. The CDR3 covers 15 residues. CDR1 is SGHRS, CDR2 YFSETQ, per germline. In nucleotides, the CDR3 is TGCGTCAGCAGCGTAGGACAGGGGTTTAACTATGGCTACACCTTC. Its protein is CVSSVGQGFNYGYTF.

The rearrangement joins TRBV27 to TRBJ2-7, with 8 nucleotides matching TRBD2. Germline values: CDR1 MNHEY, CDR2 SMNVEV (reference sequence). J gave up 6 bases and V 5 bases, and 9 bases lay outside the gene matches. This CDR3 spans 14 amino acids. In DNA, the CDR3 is TGTGCCAGCAGTCTCGGGGGGGGTGGAAGCGAGCAGTACTTC. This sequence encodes CASSLGGGGSEQYF.

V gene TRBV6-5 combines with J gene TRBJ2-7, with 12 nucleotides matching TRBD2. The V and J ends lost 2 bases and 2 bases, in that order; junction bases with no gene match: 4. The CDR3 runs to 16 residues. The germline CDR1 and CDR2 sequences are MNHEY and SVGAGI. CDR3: CASSYASGRAPYEQYF. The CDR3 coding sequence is TGTGCCAGCAGTTACGCTAGCGGGAGGGCTCCCTACGAGCAGTACTTC.

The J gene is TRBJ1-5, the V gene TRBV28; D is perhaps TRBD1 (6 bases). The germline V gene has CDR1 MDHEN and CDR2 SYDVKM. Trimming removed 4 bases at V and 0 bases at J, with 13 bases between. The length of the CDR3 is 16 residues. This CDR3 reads CASSSLSGASNQPQHF. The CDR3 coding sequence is TGTGCCAGCAGTTCCCTCTCGGGGGCTAGCAATCAGCCCCAGCATTTT. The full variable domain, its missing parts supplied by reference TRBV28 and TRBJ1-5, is DVKVTQSSRYLVKRTGEKVFLECVQDMDHENMFWYRQDPGLGLRLIYFSYDVKMKEKGDIPEGYSVSREKKERFSLILESASTNQTSMYLCASSSLSGASNQPQHFGDGTRLSIL.

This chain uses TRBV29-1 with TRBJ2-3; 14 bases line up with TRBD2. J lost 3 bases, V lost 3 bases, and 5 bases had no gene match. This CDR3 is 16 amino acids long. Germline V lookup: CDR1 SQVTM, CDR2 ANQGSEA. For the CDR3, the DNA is TGCAGCGTTGAGGGGGGACTAGCGGGAGAAACAGATACGCAGTATTTT. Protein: CSVEGGLAGETDTQYF.

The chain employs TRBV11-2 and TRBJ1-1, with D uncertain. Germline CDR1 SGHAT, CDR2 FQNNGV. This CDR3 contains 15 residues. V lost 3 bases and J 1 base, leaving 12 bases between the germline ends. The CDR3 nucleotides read TGTGCCAGCAGCTTTCTGGGCGCCGCGAACACTGAAGCTTTCTTT. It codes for CASSFLGAANTEAFF.

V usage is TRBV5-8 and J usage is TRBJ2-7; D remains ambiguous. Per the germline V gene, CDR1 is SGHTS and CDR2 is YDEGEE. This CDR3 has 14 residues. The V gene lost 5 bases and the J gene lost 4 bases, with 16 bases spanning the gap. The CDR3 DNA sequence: TGTGCCAGCAGGATGCGGAGAAAGGCTTACGAGCAGTACTTC. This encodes CASRMRRKAYEQYF.